This T cell receptor (beta chain) was sequenced in a study of identical twins. Study-level findings and limits: Out-of-frame beta chain sequences displayed weaker excess sharing between twins. There were fewer insertions in abundant cord blood beta clonotypes, but memory repertoires showed no such pattern.

This clonotype was detected only a few times. Its cognate antigen is unknown. Template switching added a universal primer binding site, and final cDNA carried unique molecular identifiers. MiXCR, run by TCRdb on the 5' RACE reads, gives a single entry per CDR3 protein. The table shows hundreds of thousands of distinct CDR3 sequences, with roughly a tenth occurring only once. All donors were healthy, and all were Caucasian. Sequenced input: memory (CD45RO+) T cells sorted from blood. This TCR was recovered from a woman under 30 in good health.

The DNA of the CDR3 is TGCGCCAGCAGCGCTGGGCGAGGGCTAGCGGGGAATGAGCAGTTCTTC. Translation: CASSAGRGLAGNEQFF. The chain recombines TRBV5-1 with TRBJ2-1; 9 bases are shared with TRBD2. The CDR3 runs to 16 residues. V shed 4 bases and J 7 bases; nucleotides not matched to a gene: 12. Looked up from germline, CDR1 is SGHRS and CDR2 is YFSETQ.